What follows are 18 T cell receptor beta chains derived from one specimen sequenced in a study of identical twins (dated by TCRdb to 2016 to 2017). The receptor library was made with 5' RACE. TCRdb lists the instrument as Illumina HiSeq 2000. In-frame beta chains were kept once TCRdb had trimmed the public reads at Q25 with fastp and called clones with MiXCR. CDR3 protein sequences are deduplicated, and each keeps its most common genes and DNA. For this sample there are around 1.7 million distinct CDR3 sequences; about 32% appear just once. The ten biggest clones cover about 0.27% of the sample. The sequenced sample was cord blood. The receptor source for this set is a newborn girl in good health.

Here the CDR3 DNA reads TGTGCCAGCATTCCGACCGGTAGAGAGACCCAGTACTTC. It translates to CASIPTGRETQYF. J is TRBJ2-5 and V is TRBV2, with D unclear. Germline assignment: CDR1 SNHLY and CDR2 FYNNEI. This CDR3 is 13 amino acids long. V was clipped by 7 bases and J by 4 bases, with 13 bases between them.

In its sample, this clonotype was seen a few times. The chain is built from TRBV20-1 and TRBJ2-5; D possibly corresponds to TRBD2 (5 bases). The V end lost 5 bases, the J end lost 2 bases, and 15 bases lay between the germline ends. CDR1 DFQATT and CDR2 SNEGSKA come from the germline V gene (reference sequence). The CDR3 loop spans 14 amino acids. The CDR3 nucleotides read TGCAGTGCTCCCCCGGCCCGAGGGCAAGAGACCCAGTACTTC. It yields the protein CSAPPARGQETQYF.

J is TRBJ1-5 and V is TRBV20-1, with 9 bases that match TRBD1. The CDR3 loop spans 14 amino acids. V dropped 5 bases and J dropped 3; count of bases not matched to a gene: 5. The V gene's germline CDR1 is DFQATT and CDR2 SNEGSKA (reference sequence). This CDR3 is CSAGQGMANQPQHF. CDR3 coding DNA: TGCAGTGCTGGACAGGGGATGGCCAATCAGCCCCAGCATTTT.

This clonotype was seen more than once but under ten times. This rearrangement joins TRBV20-1 to TRBJ2-1; 10 bases line up with TRBD2. In germline, CDR1 is DFQATT, CDR2 SNEGSKA (reference sequence). Losses at the gene ends were 6 bases for V and 9 bases for J; bases not matched to a gene: 11. The CDR3 loop spans 14 amino acids. The CDR3 sequence: CSARLAGGFREQFF. Here the CDR3 DNA reads TGCAGTGCCAGACTAGCGGGCGGATTTCGTGAGCAGTTCTTC.

The CDR3: CASSRWTYEQYF. CDR3 DNA: TGTGCCAGCAGCCGTTGGACCTACGAGCAGTACTTC. V usage is TRBV11-2 and J usage is TRBJ2-7; D gene uncertain. V gave up 5 bases and J gave up 2 bases, with 7 bases separating them. Germline V gives CDR1 SGHAT, CDR2 FQNNGV. The CDR3 totals 12 residues.

V gene TRBV20-1 combines with J gene TRBJ2-7, with D perhaps TRBD2 (6 bases). Per the germline V gene, CDR1 is DFQATT and CDR2 is SNEGSKA (reference sequence). CDR3 length equals 15 residues. V lost 4 bases to trimming and J lost 4 bases, with 20 bases between them. The CDR3 nucleotides read TGCAGTGCTACCCACCCCGGGACTCAAAATTACGAGCAGTACTTC. Protein product: CSATHPGTQNYEQYF.

Ten or more counts support this clonotype. DNA of the CDR3: TGCAGCGGGATTAAGGATCTAGGCGAGCAGTACTTC. This gives the protein CSGIKDLGEQYF. The rearrangement joins TRBV29-1 to TRBJ2-7, with no clear D. The CDR3 spans 12 residues. Per the germline V gene, CDR1 is SQVTM and CDR2 is ANQGSEA. Between the trimmed V and J ends, which lost 7 bases and 6 bases, there was a span of 16 bases.

J is TRBJ2-1 and V is TRBV6-1; no clear D. Trimming took off 6 bases at V and 5 bases at J, with 11 bases between the two ends. The CDR3 extends over 13 amino acids. Looked up from germline, CDR1 is MNHNS and CDR2 is SASEGT. CDR3 region: CASRGYFDNEQFF. The CDR3 DNA sequence: TGTGCCAGCAGAGGGTACTTCGACAATGAGCAGTTCTTC.

The chain couples TRBV6-4 to TRBJ2-3, with TRBD1 matching 8 bases. This CDR3 is built from 14 residues. Germline V gene sequence: CDR1 MRHNA, CDR2 SNTAGT. Trimming removed 4 bases from V and 4 bases from J; junction bases left unmatched: 4. The CDR3 DNA follows: TGTGCCAGCAGTGTACAGGGGGGAGCAGATACGCAGTATTTT. Translation gives CASSVQGGADTQYF.

This clonotype was counted only a few times. This chain links TRBV20-1 with TRBJ1-6; 9 positions match TRBD1. Germline V gene data show CDR1 as DFQATT and CDR2 as SNEGSKA (reference sequence). After removal of 2 bases from V and 5 bases from J, the junction contained 4 bases not matched to a gene. The CDR3 length is 15 residues. CDR3 coding DNA: TGCAGTGCTAGACCCGACAGGGGGAATAATTCACCCCTCCACTTT. Translated: CSARPDRGNNSPLHF.

There are a few counts of this clonotype. V is TRBV19 and J is TRBJ1-2; 9 bases map to TRBD1. Germline trimming cut 4 bases from V and 1 base from J; bases unmatched to any gene: 7. The CDR3 spans 16 residues. Per the germline V gene, CDR1 is LNHDA and CDR2 is SQIVND (reference sequence). The CDR3 coding sequence is TGTGCCAGTAGTACCCGGACAGGGGCCGGTAACTATGGCTACACCTTC. It specifies CASSTRTGAGNYGYTF.

This clonotype was observed at least ten times. The rearrangement joins TRBV15 to TRBJ2-3; no clear D gene. CDR3 length: 14 amino acids. Germline-derived CDR1 and CDR2 are LNHNV and YYDKDF (reference sequence). V was pared by 0 bases and J by 3 bases, with 7 bases between. In nucleotides, the CDR3 is TGTGCCACCAGCAGAGACCTTGGGACAGATACGCAGTATTTT. Amino acids: CATSRDLGTDTQYF.

The CDR3 DNA follows: TGTGCCAGCAGTTTAACGCGGGACAGGGGGAACTATGGCTACACCTTC. Protein: CASSLTRDRGNYGYTF. The J gene is TRBJ1-2, the V gene TRBV12-3 or TRBV12-4; 11 bases map to TRBD1. This CDR3 spans 16 amino acids. Unmatched junction bases numbered 4, after V lost 2 bases and J lost 2 bases.

The chain joins TRBV11-2 to TRBJ1-1; weak D call: TRBD1 (5 bases). The V gene lost 1 base and the J gene lost 1 base, with 16 bases spanning the gap. The CDR3 sequence is 17 residues long. Germline values: CDR1 SGHAT, CDR2 FQNNGV. CDR3 loop: CASSLVYPGKRNTEAFF. CDR3 coding DNA: TGTGCCAGCAGCTTAGTTTATCCAGGGAAGCGGAACACTGAAGCTTTCTTT. Using reference TRBV11-2 and TRBJ1-1 for the parts outside the CDR3, the full variable domain is EAGVAQSPRYKIIEKRQSVAFWCNPISGHATLYWYQQILGQGPKLLIQFQNNGVVDDSQLPKDRFSAERLKGVDSTLKIQPAKLEDSAVYLCASSLVYPGKRNTEAFFGQGTRLTVV.

V and J are TRBV20-1 and TRBJ2-7; perhaps D is TRBD1 or TRBD2 (5 bases each). Looked up from germline, CDR1 is DFQATT and CDR2 is SNEGSKA (reference sequence). The CDR3 covers 13 residues. V dropped 2 bases and J dropped 5 bases, with 13 bases sitting between them. The CDR3 sequence: CSARPGTGDEQYF. CDR3 coding DNA: TGCAGTGCTAGACCCGGGACCGGTGACGAGCAGTACTTC.

This clonotype appeared many times. The chain has TRBV13 and TRBJ2-7; 11 bases map to TRBD2. J gave up 4 bases and V 3 bases, and 2 bases lay outside the gene matches. Germline CDR1 reads PRHDT; CDR2 reads FYEKMQ (reference sequence). The CDR3 contains 14 residues. The CDR3 reads CASSLGLAEYEQYF. DNA of the CDR3: TGTGCCAGCAGCTTGGGACTAGCGGAATACGAGCAGTACTTC.

The chain employs TRBV10-3 and TRBJ2-3, with 7 bases identical to TRBD2. This CDR3 is built from 13 residues. Germline trimming cut 7 bases from V and 3 bases from J; bases unmatched to any gene: 4. Germline CDR1 is ENHRY and CDR2 is SYGVKD. The CDR3 region is CAITDSGTDTQYF. CDR3 coding DNA: TGTGCCATCACGGATAGCGGGACAGATACGCAGTATTTT.

This clonotype was observed a few times. V gene TRBV7-7 combines with J gene TRBJ2-3; tentative D call: TRBD2 (6 bases). The CDR3 sequence is 15 residues long. V lost 5 bases, J lost 6 bases, and 18 bases lay in between. Germline-derived CDR1 and CDR2 are SSHAT and FNYEAQ (reference sequence). The DNA of the CDR3 is TGTGCCAGCAGCACGGGACTTAGCATCTCCGATACGCAGTATTTT. As protein: CASSTGLSISDTQYF.